Sequencing of this TCR beta chain was carried out in a study of blood T cell repertoires in COVID-19. Study-level information: Researchers got acute and convalescent COVID-19 samples from the United States, Italy and Spain. T cells, B-cell-depleted T cells, or PBMCs provided the cDNA or gDNA that served as material.

Trimming pared 0 bases from V and 6 bases from J, leaving 14 bases between. Germline CDR1 reads GTSNPN; CDR2 reads SVGIG (reference sequence). CDR3 length equals 15 residues. The authors' processing: From reference gene primer amplification, estimates of nucleated cell counts were derived. Method: immunoSEQ multiplex PCR; TCRdb's copy keeps in-frame clones and lacks some. The V and J calls and clone size are taken from that table; D and trimming were inferred from the DNA. Here the sample spans around 210,000 clones, more than 65% being singletons. The sequenced sample was peripheral blood. The chain couples TRBV30 to TRBJ2-2, with D possibly being TRBD1 (5 bases). This clonotype originated in a human donor in a cohort sampled during active COVID-19. The CDR3 DNA is TGTGCCTGGAGTGTAATTCCAAGGGGCCCCGGGGAGCTGTTTTTT. Translation: CAWSVIPRGPGELFF. Based on the CDR3 plus reference TRBV30 and TRBJ2-2, the full variable domain is SQTIHQWPATLVQPVGSPLSLECTVEGTSNPNLYWYRQAAGRGLQLLFYSVGIGQISSEVPQNLSASRPQDRQFILSSKKLLLSDSGFYLCAWSVIPRGPGELFFGEGSRLTVL.